This TCR beta chain was documented in a study of shared clonotypes between healthy human individuals (dated by TCRdb to 2018 to 2020). In the study overall: The cohort comprised a couple of women and a few men aged 18 to 49 years. Leukapheresis yielded between about 0.9 and 8.9 billion PBMCs per donor. For each donor, CD4 naive and CD4 memory were each run on three plates, CD8 naive on two plates, and CD8 memory on one plate. The study deeply sequenced blood TCR repertoires of about five healthy adults to estimate repertoire size and the extent of clonotype sharing between individuals. To increase sequencing depth and limit assay-specific biases, different laboratories used diverse techniques to prepare libraries and sequence TCR repertoires. Study-wide conclusions, independent of this receptor: Pairwise subsampling indicated that sequencing depth was expected to affect the degree of clonotype sharing among donors. Higher generation probabilities were observed for clonotypes shared by all four sorted-subset donors than for non-shared clonotypes. Sampling was restricted to blood, and TCR repertoires in tissue are likely to differ from TCR repertoires in blood. Incomplete sequencing was indicated by rarefaction of sorted-subset datasets, despite the large sequencing depth. Estimated clonotype richness was generally larger for naive than for memory subsets. Because the study included a small number of donors, the genetic and exposure-history diversity represented was limited. When several donors were compared, the shared fraction of clonotypes was 5% to 6.5% for naive CD4, roughly 3.4% for naive CD8, 2% to 2.5% for memory CD4, and about 0.36% for memory CD8.

Using the deep immunoSEQ assay, TCR CDR3 regions were amplified from genomic DNA by multiplex PCR. Genomic DNA extracted from each cell subset was distributed evenly over all wells of several immunoSEQ 96-well plates, and each plate served as one replicate. For sorted subsets, each replicate PCR was loaded with 200 ng genomic DNA, equivalent to about 30,000 T cell genomes. Purified libraries were measured with a Qubit 3.0 fluorometer, size-checked on a Bioanalyzer 2100, and measured again with the KAPA Library Quantification kit. Every immunoSEQ 96-well plate was sequenced on a dedicated single-read 150-cycle Illumina NextSeq 550 flow cell. Per the original workflow: Because only junctional sequences without quality scores were contained in the immunoSEQ output, filtering matching that applied to full-length reads could not be performed. Sequences were annotated with PyIR, a Python wrapper for IgBLAST v1.9, and V/J genes and CDR3 were assigned using IMGT germline references. Reads were removed for weak V/J assignments (E-value above 1e-6), missing CDR3, stop codons, out-of-frame junctions, or ambiguous translated residues. V3J clonotypes were defined by identical inferred V gene, J gene, and CDR3 amino acid sequence. Percentage overlap between repertoires was calculated by dividing the number of shared unique clonotypes by the size of the smaller repertoire. RTK rarefaction, the Chao1 estimator, and Recon v2.1 estimates of unobserved clonotypes were used to assess repertoire richness. Generation probabilities were computed with OLGA for all TCRbeta clonotypes obtained by the gDNA method from several donors. TCRdb mirrors the immuneACCESS table, restricted to in-frame sequences. Some clones are absent from its copies; in checked studies, under half trace to an unresolved V gene, and the reason for the others is unknown. Clone size and the V and J calls come from that table; the DNA yielded D and trimming. The sample yields under 2,000,000 clones; approximately 94% were counted once. The ten largest make up 0.9% to 1.5% of the sample.

CD8 naive samples were obtained by positive selection for CCR7 among CD45RO-negative cells, yielding a CD45RA+CCR7+ population from which TemRA cells were excluded. Donors were healthy HIV-negative adults with no recently reported acute infections or vaccinations. Every donor was a Caucasian adult living in Nashville, Tennessee, USA. Blood was obtained by leukapheresis, after which PBMCs were separated by Ficoll-Histopaque density gradient centrifugation and cryopreserved in liquid nitrogen vapor phase. Analytical flow cytometry was used to check the purity and quantity of each magnetically sorted T cell population. Genomic DNA was isolated from every sorted fraction and measured by UV absorbance on a Nanodrop 2000c. V is clipped by 3 bases and J by 5 bases, and the sequence between their germline boundaries is 13 bases long. From its cysteine to its phenylalanine, the CDR3 spans 14 amino acids. The DNA shown is the 42-base CDR3, in frame from base 1. CDR1 and CDR2 are read off the germline V gene as SGHVS and FQNEAQ.

A remark on this clone: Its antigen is currently not known. It has no much larger one-base neighbor in the sample; base qualities were not kept.

The receptor was derived from a man younger than 35 in good health. Source material: naive CD8+ T cells sorted from blood. This specimen's cell subset or site label, per the study, means: CD45RA+CCR7+. This sequence uses TRBV7-8 and TRBJ2-5, and TRBD2 may be the D gene, going by 6 matching bases. The CDR3 in this case is CASSLVGGVETQYF. The base sequence is TGTGCCAGCAGCTTGGTAGGAGGGGTCGAGACCCAGTACTTC.